This T cell receptor (beta chain) was identified during a study of blood T cell repertoires in COVID-19. About the study: The cDNA or gDNA used as material had been derived from T cells, B-cell-depleted T cells, or PBMCs.

Seattle patient enrollment occurred during active infection, with longitudinal follow-up thereafter. As handled by the study authors: Counts of nucleated cells, estimated from reference gene primer amplification, were obtained. Using immunoSEQ multiplex PCR, the repertoire was profiled, and TCRdb retains in-frame clones only, with some absent. The V and J calls and clone size were taken over from that table, and D and trimming were inferred from the DNA. The data hold roughly 170,000 clones, with 70% to 90% observed a single time. The CDR3 consists of 14 residues. In germline, CDR1 is MDHEN, CDR2 SYDVKM. The ends were cut back, 4 bases at V and 3 bases at J, with 9 bases in the middle.

This clonotype was obtained from a woman aged 50 to 60 with COVID-19, enrolled during active disease. The sample taken for sequencing was peripheral blood. This chain links TRBV28 with TRBJ1-4; D unclear. For the CDR3, the DNA is TGTGCCAGCAGTTCGGCGGTCTCTAATGAAAAACTGTTTTTT. Translating it yields CASSSAVSNEKLFF.